This TCR beta chain was found in a study of blood T cell repertoires in COVID-19. As for the study in general: Samples of COVID-19 (acute and convalescent) were obtained from the United States, Italy and Spain. T cells, B-cell-depleted T cells, or PBMCs provided the cDNA or gDNA that served as material.

Data came from immunoSEQ multiplex PCR; TCRdb stores just in-frame clones and leaves some out. The data contain about 350,000 clones, roughly 90% of them singletons. Seattle patients were enrolled while actively infected and followed longitudinally. CDR1 SEHNR and CDR2 FQNEAQ come from the germline V gene (reference sequence). V gave up 6 bases and J gave up 0 bases, with 12 bases separating them. CDR3 size: 15 residues. Sequencing was performed on peripheral blood. This clonotype was obtained from a woman aged 55-69 years with COVID-19, enrolled during active disease. The chain carries TRBV7-9 and TRBJ1-3; possible D gene TRBD1, 5 bases. The CDR3 DNA follows: TGTGCCAGCAGGGATGGGGCGTCCTCTGGAAACACCATATATTTT. It codes for CASRDGASSGNTIYF.